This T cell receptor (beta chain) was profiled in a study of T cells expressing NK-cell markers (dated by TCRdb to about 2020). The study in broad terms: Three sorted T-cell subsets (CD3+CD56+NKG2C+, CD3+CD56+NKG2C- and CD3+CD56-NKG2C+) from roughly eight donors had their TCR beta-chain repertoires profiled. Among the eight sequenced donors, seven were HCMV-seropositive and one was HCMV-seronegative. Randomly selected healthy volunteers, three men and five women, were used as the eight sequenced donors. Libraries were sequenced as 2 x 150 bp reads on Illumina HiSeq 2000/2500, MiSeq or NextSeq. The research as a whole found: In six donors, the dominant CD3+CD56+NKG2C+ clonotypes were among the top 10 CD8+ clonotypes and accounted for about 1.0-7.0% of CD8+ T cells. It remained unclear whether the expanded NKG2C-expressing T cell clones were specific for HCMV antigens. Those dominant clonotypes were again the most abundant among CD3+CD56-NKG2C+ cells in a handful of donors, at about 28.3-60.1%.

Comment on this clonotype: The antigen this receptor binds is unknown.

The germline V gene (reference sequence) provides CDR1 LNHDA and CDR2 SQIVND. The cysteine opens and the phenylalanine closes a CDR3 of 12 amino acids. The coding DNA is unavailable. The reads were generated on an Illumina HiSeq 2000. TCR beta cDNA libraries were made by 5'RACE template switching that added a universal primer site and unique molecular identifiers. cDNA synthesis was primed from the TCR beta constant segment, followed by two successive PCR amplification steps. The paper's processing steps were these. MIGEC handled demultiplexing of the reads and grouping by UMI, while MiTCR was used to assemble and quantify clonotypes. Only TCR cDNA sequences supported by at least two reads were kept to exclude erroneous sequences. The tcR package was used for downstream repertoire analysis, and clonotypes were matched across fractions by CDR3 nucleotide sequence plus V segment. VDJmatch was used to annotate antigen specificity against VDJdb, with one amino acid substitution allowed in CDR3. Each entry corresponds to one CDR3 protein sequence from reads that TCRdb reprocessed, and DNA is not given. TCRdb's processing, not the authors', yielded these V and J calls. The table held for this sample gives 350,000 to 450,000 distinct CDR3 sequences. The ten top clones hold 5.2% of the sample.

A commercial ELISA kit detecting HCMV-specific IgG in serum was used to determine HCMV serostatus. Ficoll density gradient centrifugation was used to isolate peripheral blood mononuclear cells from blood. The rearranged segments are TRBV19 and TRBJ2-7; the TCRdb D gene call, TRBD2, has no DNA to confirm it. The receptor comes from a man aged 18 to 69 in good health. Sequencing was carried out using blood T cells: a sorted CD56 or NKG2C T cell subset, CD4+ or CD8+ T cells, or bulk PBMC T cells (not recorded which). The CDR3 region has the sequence CASSILRGEQYF.